The clone carrying this TCR beta chain has just a few counts. Its antigen is not known. The CDR3 totals 14 residues. Germline CDR1 and CDR2: DFQATT and SNEGSKA (reference sequence). V gave up 4 bases and J gave up 0 bases, with 11 bases separating them. The data were taken from a study of T cells in Graves' hyperthyroidism and ophthalmopathy. Study-wide findings and caveats: A 13 V-J model separated ophthalmopathy from stable hyperthyroidism. The blood repertoire included most of the expanded thyroid clonotypes above 0.001.

Researchers amplified the TCR beta CDR3 regions from RNA transcripts. When the TCR CDR3 underwent first-round RT-PCR, the HTBI primer set was used. MiXCR, run by TCRdb on the multiplex PCR reads, gives a single entry per CDR3 protein. The sample shows 250,000 to 300,000 distinct CDR3 sequences, around a fifth of them seen only once. This TCR was recovered from a man in his fifties or sixties with Graves' ophthalmopathy. This chain joins TRBV20-1 and TRBJ2-3; TRBD2 might be the D (6 bases). Specimen: blood. The CDR3 region is CSAKSGPSTDTQYF. CDR3 sequence (DNA): TGCAGTGCTAAGAGCGGGCCGAGCACAGATACGCAGTATTTT.